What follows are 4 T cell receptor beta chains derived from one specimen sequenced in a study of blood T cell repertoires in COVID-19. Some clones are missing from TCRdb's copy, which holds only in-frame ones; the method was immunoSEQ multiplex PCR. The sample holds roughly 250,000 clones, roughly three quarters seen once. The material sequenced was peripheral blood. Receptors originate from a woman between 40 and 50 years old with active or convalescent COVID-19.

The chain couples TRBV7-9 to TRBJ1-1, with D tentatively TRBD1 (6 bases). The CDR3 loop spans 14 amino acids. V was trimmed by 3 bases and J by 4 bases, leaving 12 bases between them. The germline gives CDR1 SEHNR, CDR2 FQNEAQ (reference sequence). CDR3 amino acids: CASSLGAQGTEAFF. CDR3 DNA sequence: TGTGCCAGCAGCTTGGGGGCGCAGGGCACTGAAGCTTTCTTT.

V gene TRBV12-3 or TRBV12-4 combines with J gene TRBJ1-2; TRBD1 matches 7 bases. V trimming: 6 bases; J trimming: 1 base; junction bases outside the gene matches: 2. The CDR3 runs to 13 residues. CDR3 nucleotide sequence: TGTGCCAGCAGGGACAGGAGTAACTATGGCTACACCTTC. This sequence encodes CASRDRSNYGYTF.

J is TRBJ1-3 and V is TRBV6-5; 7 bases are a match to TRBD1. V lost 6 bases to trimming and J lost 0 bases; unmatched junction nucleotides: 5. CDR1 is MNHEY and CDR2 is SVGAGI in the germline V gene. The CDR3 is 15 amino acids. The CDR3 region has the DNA TGTGCCAGCAGAAGACAGGGCCACTCTGGAAACACCATATATTTT. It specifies CASRRQGHSGNTIYF.

The CDR3: CAWRGQDGKLFF. CDR3 coding DNA: TGTGCCTGGAGGGGACAGGACGGAAAACTGTTTTTT. This chain links TRBV30 with TRBJ1-4; 8 bases are a match to TRBD1. Germline trimming cut 3 bases from V and 10 bases from J; bases unmatched to any gene: 4. Looked up from germline, CDR1 is GTSNPN and CDR2 is SVGIG (reference sequence). The CDR3 length is 12 residues. The full variable domain, rest sourced from reference TRBV30 and TRBJ1-4, is SQTIHQWPATLVQPVGSPLSLECTVEGTSNPNLYWYRQAAGRGLQLLFYSVGIGQISSEVPQNLSASRPQDRQFILSSKKLLLSDSGFYLCAWRGQDGKLFFGSGTQLSVL.